This T cell receptor (beta chain) was sequenced for a study of blood T cell repertoires in COVID-19. Study-level background: Whether acute or convalescent, the COVID-19 samples came from the United States, Italy and Spain.

This CDR3 comprises 13 residues. The germline gives CDR1 SGDLS, CDR2 YYNGEE. V was trimmed by 0 bases and J by 3 bases, leaving 6 bases between them. Two negative PCRs, clearance, or symptom resolution characterized the recovered Cohort 3 donors. Remarks on this clone: In the same sample, other DNA sequences code for this CDR3.

The data were produced by immunoSEQ multiplex PCR, yet TCRdb's version contains in-frame clones alone and is incomplete. The sample records approximately 210,000 clones, roughly four fifths being singletons. Sequenced material: PBMCs or T cells enriched from blood (not recorded which). This TCR was recovered from a man aged 40-49 years who had recovered from COVID-19. The chain links TRBV9 to TRBJ1-1, with D uncertain. CDR3 nucleotides: TGTGCCAGCAGCGTAGCTGGAGACACTGAAGCTTTCTTT. Amino acid sequence: CASSVAGDTEAFF.